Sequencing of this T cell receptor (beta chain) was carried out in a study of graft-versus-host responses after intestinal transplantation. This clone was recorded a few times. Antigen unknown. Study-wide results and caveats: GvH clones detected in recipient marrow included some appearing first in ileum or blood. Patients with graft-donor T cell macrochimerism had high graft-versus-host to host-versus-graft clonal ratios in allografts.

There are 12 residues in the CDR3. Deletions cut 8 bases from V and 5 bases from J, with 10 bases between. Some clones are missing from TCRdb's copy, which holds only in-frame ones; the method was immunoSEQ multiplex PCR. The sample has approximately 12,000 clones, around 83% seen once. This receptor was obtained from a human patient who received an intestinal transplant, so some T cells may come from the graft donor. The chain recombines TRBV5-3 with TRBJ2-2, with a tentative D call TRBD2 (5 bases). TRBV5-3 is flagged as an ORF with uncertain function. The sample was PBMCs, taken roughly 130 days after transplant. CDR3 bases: TGTGCCAGCAGCGGCTGGACCGGGGAGCTGTTTTTT. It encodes CASSGWTGELFF.